This T cell receptor (beta chain) came from a study of blood T cell repertoires in COVID-19. Study as a whole: PBMCs, B-cell-depleted T cells, or T cells provided the cDNA or gDNA that made up the material.

Clones were read by immunoSEQ multiplex PCR, and TCRdb kept only the in-frame ones, dropping some. The table lists tens of thousands of clones, around 80% of them singletons. Germline V CDR1 and CDR2: GTSNPN, SVGIG (reference sequence). The CDR3 loop spans 16 amino acids. V was clipped by 3 bases and J by 3 bases; unmatched bases: 8. The chain links TRBV30 to TRBJ1-4, with 9 positions matching TRBD1. The source material was peripheral blood. The sequence was collected from a man in his sixties or seventies with acute or convalescent COVID-19. This CDR3 is CAWSRTGGISNEKLFF. Here the CDR3 DNA reads TGTGCCTGGAGCCGAACAGGGGGCATATCTAATGAAAAACTGTTTTTT.